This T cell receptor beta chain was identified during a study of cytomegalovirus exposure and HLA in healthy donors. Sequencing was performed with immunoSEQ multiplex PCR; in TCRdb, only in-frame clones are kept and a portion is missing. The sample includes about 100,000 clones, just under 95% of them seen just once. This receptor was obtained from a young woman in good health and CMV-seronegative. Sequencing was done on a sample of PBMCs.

CDR3 amino acids: CASSFVPGEDEKLFF. The CDR3 nucleotides are TGTGCCAGCAGTTTCGTTCCAGGGGAAGATGAAAAACTGTTTTTT. V gene TRBV27 combines with J gene TRBJ1-4; a possible D gene is TRBD1 (6 bases). Germline lookup yields CDR1 MNHEY and CDR2 SMNVEV (reference sequence). This CDR3 has 15 residues. V lost 3 bases, J lost 6 bases, and 14 bases lay in between. Full variable domain (rest looked up from reference TRBV27 and TRBJ1-4): EAQVTQNPRYLITVTGKKLTVTCSQNMNHEYMSWYRQDPGLGLRQIYYSMNVEVTDKGDVPEGYKVSRKEKRNFPLILESPSPNQTSLYFCASSFVPGEDEKLFFGSGTQLSVL.